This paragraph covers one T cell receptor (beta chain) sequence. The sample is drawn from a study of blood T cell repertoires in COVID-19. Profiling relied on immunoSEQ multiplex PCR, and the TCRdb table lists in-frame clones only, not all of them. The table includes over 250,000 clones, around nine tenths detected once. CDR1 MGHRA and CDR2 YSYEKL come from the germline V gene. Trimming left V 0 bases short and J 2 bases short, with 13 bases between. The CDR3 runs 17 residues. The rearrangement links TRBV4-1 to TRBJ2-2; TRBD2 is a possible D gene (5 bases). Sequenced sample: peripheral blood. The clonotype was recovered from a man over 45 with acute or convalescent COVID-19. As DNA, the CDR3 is TGCGCCAGCAGCCAAGATTATTTCACGGGAAACACCGGGGAGCTGTTTTTT. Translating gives CASSQDYFTGNTGELFF.